This TCR beta chain was captured in a study of shared clonotypes between healthy human individuals (dated by TCRdb to between 2020 and 2021). Describing the broader study: The cohort included three men and a couple of women between 18 and 49 years of age. For each donor, three plates each were used for CD4 naive and CD4 memory, two plates were used for CD8 naive, and one plate was used for CD8 memory. To estimate repertoire size and how much clonotype sharing occurs between individuals, the study deeply sequenced the blood TCR repertoires of five healthy adults. To increase sequencing depth and limit assay-specific biases, TCR repertoire library preparation and sequencing were carried out by different laboratories using diverse techniques. Between about 0.85 and 10 billion PBMCs per donor were obtained by leukapheresis. Study-level results and caveats: Compared with non-shared clonotypes, clonotypes shared by all four sorted-subset donors had higher generation probabilities. Based on pairwise subsampling, the degree of clonotype sharing among donors was expected to be affected by sequencing depth. Because the study included only a small number of donors, the genetic and exposure-history diversity represented was limited. Sharing across several donors was observed for roughly 5.4% of naive CD4, less than 4% of naive CD8, 2% to 2.5% of memory CD4, and roughly 0.4% of memory CD8 clonotypes. Naive subsets generally had larger estimated clonotype richness than memory subsets did. Only blood was sampled, and tissue TCR repertoires likely differ from those in blood. Incomplete sequencing was indicated by rarefaction of sorted-subset datasets, despite the large sequencing depth.

The CDR3 has 13 amino acids, counting the end cysteine and phenylalanine. The kept DNA is CDR3 alone, 39 bases in frame from the first base. Trimming costs V 4 bases and J 7 bases, and their ends lie 14 bases apart. For CDR1 and CDR2, the germline V gene lists SGDLS and YYNGEE. Concerning this clone: Its recognized antigen is unknown. Base qualities are missing; no much larger clone stands one base away.

Using the deep immunoSEQ assay, TCR CDR3 regions were amplified from genomic DNA by multiplex PCR. For each cell subset, the extracted genomic DNA was distributed evenly across all wells of several immunoSEQ 96-well plates, and each plate served as one replicate. For sorted subsets, approximately 210 ng genomic DNA, equal to 30,000 or so T cell genomes, was loaded into each replicate PCR. Purified libraries were measured with a Qubit 3.0 fluorometer, size-checked on a Bioanalyzer 2100, and measured again with the KAPA Library Quantification kit. Every immunoSEQ 96-well plate was sequenced on a separate single-read 150-cycle Illumina NextSeq 550 flow cell. On the study's bioinformatics: Because the immunoSEQ output included only junctional sequences and no quality scores, the filtering could not be the same as the filtering used for full-length reads. To assign V/J genes and CDR3, sequences were annotated using PyIR, a Python wrapper for IgBLAST v1.9, with IMGT germline references. Any read was removed if the V/J assignment was weak (E-value above 1e-6), the CDR3 was missing, or the read contained stop codons, out-of-frame junctions, or ambiguous translated residues. V3J clonotypes were defined by identical inferred V gene, J gene, and CDR3 amino acid sequence. Percentage overlap between repertoires was calculated by dividing the number of shared unique clonotypes by the size of the smaller repertoire. RTK rarefaction, the Chao1 estimator, and Recon v2.1 estimates of unobserved clonotypes were used to assess repertoire richness. For all TCRbeta clonotypes obtained by the gDNA method from a handful of donors, generation probabilities were computed with OLGA. The clones in this table, taken by TCRdb from immuneACCESS, are in-frame only. Not every clone is retained; where verified, under half of the shortfall comes from an unresolved V gene, and the cause of the rest is unknown. Clone size and V and J calls were adopted from that table, with D and trimming inferred from the DNA. The sample records a few million clones, 85% to 95% of which are singletons. The top ten clonotypes cover over 0.12% of the sample.

Healthy HIV-negative adults with no recently reported acute infections or vaccinations were included as donors. Every donor was a Caucasian adult living in Nashville, Tennessee, USA. CD4+ T cells were enriched through magnetic negative selection, after which naive cells were positively selected on CD45RA and the remaining negative fraction served as the memory subset. Blood was collected by leukapheresis, and PBMCs were isolated by Ficoll-Histopaque density gradient centrifugation and then cryopreserved in liquid nitrogen vapor phase. Purity and quantity of every magnetically sorted T cell population were checked by analytical flow cytometry. Each sorted fraction had its genomic DNA isolated and then quantified by UV absorbance on a Nanodrop 2000c.

This clonotype originated in a man aged 18 to 35 in good health. The specimen sequenced was naive CD4+ T cells sorted from blood. Read against the paper, the sample's cell subset or site label means: CD45RA+ positively selected. This chain is built from TRBV9 and TRBJ1-2, with the D gene call left open. The CDR3 protein sequence reads: CASSPRAEGGYTF. The sequence in DNA is TGTGCCAGCAGCCCCCGGGCAGAGGGTGGCTACACCTTC.